The rows below give T cell receptor beta chains drawn from one sample of a study of T-cell reconstitution after alpha-beta-depleted transplantation in children. TCRdb analysed the PCR reads with MiXCR anew, one entry per CDR3 protein. This sample has over 550,000 distinct CDR3 sequences, with roughly 10% found just once. The source material was PBMCs from the stem cell graft donor, sampled from the stem cell graft. These receptors were obtained from a human donor who donated a stem cell graft to a child with acute myeloid leukemia. Both conserved end residues are part of each CDR3. Fields, in order: J gene, V gene, CDR3 protein.

>TRBJ2-7|TRBV15
CATSRARTVVYEQYF
>TRBJ2-5|TRBV20-1
CSARATQGAARETQYF
>TRBJ2-1|TRBV14
CASSQEGSAHGDEQFF
>TRBJ2-1|TRBV20-1
CSARSGTPYNEQFF
>TRBJ2-3|TRBV7-2
CASSLPPADTQYF
>TRBJ2-1|TRBV6-4
CASRSAAGGIDEQFF
>TRBJ2-7|TRBV27
CASSLSPHPGLAGYEQYF
>TRBJ2-1|TRBV6-2/TRBV6-3
CASRLSGDNEQFF
>TRBJ2-7|TRBV4-3
CASSQGTGDYEQYF
>TRBJ2-2|TRBV5-1
CASSRELPNTGELFF
>TRBJ2-3|TRBV9
CASSVEGIPVRTDTQYF
>TRBJ2-7|TRBV29-1
CSVFETGDEQYF
>TRBJ2-3|TRBV5-5
CASSLRDYTDTQYF
>TRBJ2-7|TRBV29-1
CSVETQRTQVQYF